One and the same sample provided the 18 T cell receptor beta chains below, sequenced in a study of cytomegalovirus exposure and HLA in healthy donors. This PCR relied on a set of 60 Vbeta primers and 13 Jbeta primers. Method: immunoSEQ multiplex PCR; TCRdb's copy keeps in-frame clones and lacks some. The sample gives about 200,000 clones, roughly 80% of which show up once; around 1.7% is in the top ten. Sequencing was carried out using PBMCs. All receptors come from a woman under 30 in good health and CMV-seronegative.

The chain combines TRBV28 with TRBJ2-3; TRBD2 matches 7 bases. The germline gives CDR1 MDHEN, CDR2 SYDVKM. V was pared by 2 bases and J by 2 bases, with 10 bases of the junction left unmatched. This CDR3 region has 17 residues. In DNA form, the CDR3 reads TGTGCCAGCAGTTTAGTGGCGGGAGCTACCAACACAGATACGCAGTATTTT. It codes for CASSLVAGATNTDTQYF.

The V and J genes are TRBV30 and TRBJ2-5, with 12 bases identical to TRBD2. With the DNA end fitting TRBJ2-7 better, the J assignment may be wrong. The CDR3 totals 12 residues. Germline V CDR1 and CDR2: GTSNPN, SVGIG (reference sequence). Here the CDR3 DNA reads TGTGCCTGGGGACTAGCGGGGTACGAGCAGTACTTC. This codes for CAWGLAGYEQYF.

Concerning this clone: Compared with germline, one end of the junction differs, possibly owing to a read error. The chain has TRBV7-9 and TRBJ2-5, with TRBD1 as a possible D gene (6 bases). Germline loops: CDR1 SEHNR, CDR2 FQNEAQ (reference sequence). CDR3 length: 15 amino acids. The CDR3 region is CSSSLQGSSSETQYF. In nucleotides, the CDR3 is TGTTCCAGCAGCTTACAGGGCTCTTCTTCGGAGACCCAGTACTTC. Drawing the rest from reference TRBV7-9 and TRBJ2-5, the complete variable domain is DTGVSQNPRHKITKRGQNVTFRCDPISEHNRLYWYRQTLGQGPEFLTYFQNEAQLEKSRLLSDRFSAERPKGSFSTLEIQRTEQGDSAMYLCSSSLQGSSSETQYFGPGTRLLVL.

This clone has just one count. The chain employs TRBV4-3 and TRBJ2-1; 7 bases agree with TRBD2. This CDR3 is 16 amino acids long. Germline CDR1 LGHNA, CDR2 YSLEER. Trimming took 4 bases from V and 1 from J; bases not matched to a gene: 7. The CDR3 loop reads CASSLTNSGSYNEQFF. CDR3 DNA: TGCGCCAGCAGCCTAACCAATAGCGGGTCCTACAATGAGCAGTTCTTC.

The CDR3 sequence is CASSLEYGSPYEQYF. CDR3 in DNA: TGTGCCAGCAGCTTAGAATACGGGAGTCCCTACGAGCAGTACTTC. The chain uses TRBV7-2 and TRBJ2-7, with a possible D match to TRBD2 (6 bases). Between the trimmed V and J ends, which lost 1 base and 2 bases, there was a span of 12 bases. CDR1 and CDR2 from the germline V gene are SGHTA and FQGNSA. The CDR3 totals 15 residues.

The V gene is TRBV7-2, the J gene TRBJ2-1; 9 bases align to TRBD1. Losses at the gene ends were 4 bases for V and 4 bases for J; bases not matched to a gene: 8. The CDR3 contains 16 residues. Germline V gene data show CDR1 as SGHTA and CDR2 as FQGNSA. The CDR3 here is CASSSRTGVIYNEQFF. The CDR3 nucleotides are TGTGCCAGCAGCTCCCGGACAGGGGTCATTTACAATGAGCAGTTCTTC.

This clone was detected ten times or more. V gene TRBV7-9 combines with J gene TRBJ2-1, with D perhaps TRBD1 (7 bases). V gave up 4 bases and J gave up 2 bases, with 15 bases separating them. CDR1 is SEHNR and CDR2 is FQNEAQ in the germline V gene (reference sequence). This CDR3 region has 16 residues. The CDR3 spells CASSSQGGIAYNEQFF. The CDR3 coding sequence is TGTGCCAGCAGCTCCCAGGGGGGAATAGCCTACAATGAGCAGTTCTTC.

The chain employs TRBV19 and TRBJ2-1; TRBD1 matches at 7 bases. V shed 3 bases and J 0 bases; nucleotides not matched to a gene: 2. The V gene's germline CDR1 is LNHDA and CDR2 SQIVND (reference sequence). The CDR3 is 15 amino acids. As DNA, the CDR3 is TGTGCCAGTAGTATCACAGGGGTCTCCTACAATGAGCAGTTCTTC. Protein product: CASSITGVSYNEQFF.

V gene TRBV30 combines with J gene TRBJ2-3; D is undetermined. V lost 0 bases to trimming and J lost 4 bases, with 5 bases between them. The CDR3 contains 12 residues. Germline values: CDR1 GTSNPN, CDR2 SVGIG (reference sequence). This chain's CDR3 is CAWSVQPDTQYF. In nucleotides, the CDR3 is TGTGCCTGGAGTGTACAGCCAGATACGCAGTATTTT.

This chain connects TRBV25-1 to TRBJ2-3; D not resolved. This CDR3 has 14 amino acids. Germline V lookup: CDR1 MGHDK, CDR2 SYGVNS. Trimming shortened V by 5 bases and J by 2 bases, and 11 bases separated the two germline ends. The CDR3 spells CASSKRGNTDTQYF. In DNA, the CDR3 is TGTGCCAGCAGTAAGAGAGGCAACACAGATACGCAGTATTTT.

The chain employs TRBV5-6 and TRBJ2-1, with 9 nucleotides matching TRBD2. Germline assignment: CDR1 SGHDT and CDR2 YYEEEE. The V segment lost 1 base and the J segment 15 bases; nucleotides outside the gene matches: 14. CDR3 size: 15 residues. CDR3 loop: CASSLWLAGYVLRFF. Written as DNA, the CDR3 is TGTGCCAGCAGCTTGTGGCTAGCGGGATACGTCCTACGGTTCTTC.

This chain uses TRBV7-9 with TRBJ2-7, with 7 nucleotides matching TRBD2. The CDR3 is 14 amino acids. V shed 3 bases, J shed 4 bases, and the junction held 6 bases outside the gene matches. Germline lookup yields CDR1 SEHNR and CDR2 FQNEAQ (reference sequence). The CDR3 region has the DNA TGTGCCAGCAGCTTCAGCGGGACTGGATACGAGCAGTACTTC. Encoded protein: CASSFSGTGYEQYF.

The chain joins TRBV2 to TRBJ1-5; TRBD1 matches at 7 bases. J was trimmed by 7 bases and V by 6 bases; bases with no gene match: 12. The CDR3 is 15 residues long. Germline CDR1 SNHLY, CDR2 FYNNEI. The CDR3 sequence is CASRRNTGVGQPQHF. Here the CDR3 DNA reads TGTGCCAGCAGGAGAAATACAGGGGTAGGCCAGCCCCAGCATTTT.

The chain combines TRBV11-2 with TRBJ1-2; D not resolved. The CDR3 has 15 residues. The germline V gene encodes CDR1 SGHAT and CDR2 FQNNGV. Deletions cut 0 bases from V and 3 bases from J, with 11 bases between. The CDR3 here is CASSLELAGDYGYTF. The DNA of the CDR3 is TGTGCCAGCAGCTTAGAATTGGCCGGGGACTATGGCTACACCTTC.

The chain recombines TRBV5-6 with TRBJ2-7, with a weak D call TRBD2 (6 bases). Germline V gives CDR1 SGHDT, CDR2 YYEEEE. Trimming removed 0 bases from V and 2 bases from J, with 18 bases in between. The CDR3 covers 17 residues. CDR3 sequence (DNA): TGTGCCAGCAGCTTGGCCCTGACTAGGGTGGGAACCTACGAGCAGTACTTC. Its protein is CASSLALTRVGTYEQYF.

CDR3 DNA: TGTGCCAGCAGTACCCGGGGAGGAAACTATGGCTACACCTTC. This encodes CASSTRGGNYGYTF. The chain combines TRBV27 with TRBJ1-2; the D is unclear. Trimming took off 5 bases at V and 2 bases at J, with 12 bases between the two ends. The CDR3 is 14 residues long. Germline values: CDR1 MNHEY, CDR2 SMNVEV (reference sequence).

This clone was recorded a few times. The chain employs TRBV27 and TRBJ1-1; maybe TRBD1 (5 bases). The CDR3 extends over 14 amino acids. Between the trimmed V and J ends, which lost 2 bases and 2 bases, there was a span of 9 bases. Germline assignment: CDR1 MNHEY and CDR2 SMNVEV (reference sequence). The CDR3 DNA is TGTGCCAGCAGTTTACGGGGGATAAACACTGAAGCTTTCTTT. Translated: CASSLRGINTEAFF.

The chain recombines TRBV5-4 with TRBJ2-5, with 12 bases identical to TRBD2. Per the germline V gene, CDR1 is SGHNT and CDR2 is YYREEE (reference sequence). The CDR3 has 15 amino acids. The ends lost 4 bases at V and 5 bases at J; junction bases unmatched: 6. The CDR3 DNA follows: TGTGCCAGCAGCAACGGACTAGCGGGACTCGAGACCCAGTACTTC. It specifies CASSNGLAGLETQYF.